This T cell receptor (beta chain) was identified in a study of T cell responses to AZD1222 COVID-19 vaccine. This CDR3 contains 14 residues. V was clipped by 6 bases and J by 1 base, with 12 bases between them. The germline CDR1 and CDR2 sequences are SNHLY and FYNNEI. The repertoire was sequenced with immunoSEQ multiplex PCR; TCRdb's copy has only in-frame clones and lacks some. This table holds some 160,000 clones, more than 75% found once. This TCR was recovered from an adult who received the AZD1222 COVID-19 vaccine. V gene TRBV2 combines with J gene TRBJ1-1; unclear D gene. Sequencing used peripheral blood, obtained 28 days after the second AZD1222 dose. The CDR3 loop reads CASRKGSGNTEAFF. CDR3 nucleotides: TGTGCCAGCAGGAAGGGCTCAGGGAACACTGAAGCTTTCTTT.